These 26 T cell receptor beta chains were all obtained from the same sample, sequenced in a study of T cell responses to AZD1222 COVID-19 vaccine. Only in-frame clones appear in the TCRdb table, and some are missing; sequencing was by immunoSEQ multiplex PCR. The table includes about 130,000 clones, approximately 90% detected once. The sample was peripheral blood, taken 28 days after the second AZD1222 dose. Every receptor here comes from an adult who received the AZD1222 COVID-19 vaccine.

This rearrangement joins TRBV27 to TRBJ2-2; 7 bases line up with TRBD1. This CDR3 has 17 residues. V lost 5 bases to trimming and J lost 3 bases; unmatched junction nucleotides: 12. The V gene's germline CDR1 is MNHEY and CDR2 SMNVEV (reference sequence). This CDR3 is CASSLNPGTVYTGELFF. DNA for the CDR3: TGTGCCAGCAGTCTTAACCCCGGGACAGTTTACACCGGGGAGCTGTTTTTT.

The chain combines TRBV19 with TRBJ1-2; D ambiguous. CDR3 length: 12 amino acids. CDR1 is LNHDA, CDR2 SQIVND, per germline (reference sequence). V was pared by 0 bases and J by 7 bases, with 6 bases between. DNA for the CDR3: TGTGCCAGTAGTATAGAGGCCGGTGGCTACACCTTC. Its protein is CASSIEAGGYTF.

V and J are TRBV4-2 and TRBJ2-1, with 15 positions matching TRBD2. The trim removed 3 bases at V and 7 bases at J, leaving 10 bases unmatched. Germline-derived CDR1 and CDR2 are LGHNA and YNFKEQ. CDR3 length: 18 amino acids. The DNA for the CDR3 is TGTGCCAGCAGCCACGGACTAGCGGGGGGGCCCTTGGGGAATGAGCAGTTCTTC. This gives the protein CASSHGLAGGPLGNEQFF.

DNA of the CDR3: TGTGCCAGCAGCTTAGTGAATATAGATACGCAGTATTTT. Translating it yields CASSLVNIDTQYF. This chain connects TRBV11-2 to TRBJ2-3; no clear D gene. This CDR3 is 13 amino acids long. Looked up from germline, CDR1 is SGHAT and CDR2 is FQNNGV. The V end lost 1 base, the J end lost 5 bases, and 7 bases lay between the germline ends. The variable domain in full, with the rest retrieved from reference TRBV11-2 and TRBJ2-3, is EAGVAQSPRYKIIEKRQSVAFWCNPISGHATLYWYQQILGQGPKLLIQFQNNGVVDDSQLPKDRFSAERLKGVDSTLKIQPAKLEDSAVYLCASSLVNIDTQYFGPGTRLTVL.

The V gene is TRBV25-1, the J gene TRBJ2-1, with 8 positions matching TRBD1. In germline, CDR1 is MGHDK, CDR2 SYGVNS. The CDR3 length is 16 residues. J was trimmed by 2 bases and V by 6 bases; bases with no gene match: 9. The CDR3 protein is CASSPTRQGPYNEQFF. For the CDR3, the DNA is TGTGCCAGCAGCCCCACACGACAGGGGCCCTACAATGAGCAGTTCTTC.

The chain employs TRBV11-2 and TRBJ2-1, with D possibly TRBD2 on 6 matching bases. This CDR3 contains 15 residues. V was shortened by 2 bases and J by 3 bases, with 11 bases between the two germline ends. Germline lookup yields CDR1 SGHAT and CDR2 FQNNGV. CDR3 DNA: TGTGCCAGCAGCTTAACGGGAGATAGCTACAATGAGCAGTTCTTC. It specifies CASSLTGDSYNEQFF.

This chain links TRBV7-9 with TRBJ1-2; TRBD1 aligns across 11 bases. J was trimmed by 7 bases and V by 3 bases; bases with no gene match: 4. Germline values: CDR1 SEHNR, CDR2 FQNEAQ (reference sequence). The CDR3 spans 14 residues. The CDR3 protein is CASSFGTGGFGYTF. In DNA, the CDR3 is TGTGCCAGCAGCTTTGGGACAGGGGGATTTGGCTACACCTTC.

The genes are TRBV18 and TRBJ2-3; D is tentatively TRBD1 or TRBD2 (5 bases each). The CDR3 length is 15 residues. The germline V gene has CDR1 KGHSH and CDR2 LQKENI. V was shortened by 3 bases and J by 2 bases, with 12 bases between the two germline ends. The CDR3 spells CASSPRQGDTDTQYF. CDR3 sequence (DNA): TGTGCCAGCTCACCGCGGCAGGGAGACACAGATACGCAGTATTTT. Full variable domain (missing parts from reference TRBV18 and TRBJ2-3): NAGVMQNPRHLVRRRGQEARLRCSPMKGHSHVYWYRQLPEEGLKFMVYLQKENIIDESGMPKERFSAEFPKEGPSILRIQQVVRGDSAAYFCASSPRQGDTDTQYFGPGTRLTVL.

The chain joins TRBV9 to TRBJ2-1; no clear D gene. This CDR3 is 12 amino acids long. V was clipped by 0 bases and J by 10 bases, with 8 bases between them. The V gene's germline CDR1 is SGDLS and CDR2 YYNGEE. The CDR3 DNA is TGTGCCAGCAGCGTAGAGTCTATGGAGCAGTTCTTC. Translating gives CASSVESMEQFF.

Only one count was recorded for this clone. The CDR3 is CAWSVKGFPYEQYF. The CDR3 DNA sequence: TGTGCCTGGAGTGTCAAAGGGTTTCCCTACGAGCAGTACTTC. The chain is built from TRBV30 and TRBJ2-7; D unresolved. V lost 0 bases and J lost 2, with 11 bases in between. The CDR3 is 14 amino acids. Germline loops: CDR1 GTSNPN, CDR2 SVGIG (reference sequence). The full variable domain, in which reference TRBV30 and TRBJ2-7 provide the parts outside the CDR3, is SQTIHQWPATLVQPVGSPLSLECTVEGTSNPNLYWYRQAAGRGLQLLFYSVGIGQISSEVPQNLSASRPQDRQFILSSKKLLLSDSGFYLCAWSVKGFPYEQYFGPGTRLTVT.

V is TRBV5-8 and J is TRBJ1-5; tentative D call: TRBD1 (5 bases). V lost 6 bases to trimming and J lost 7 bases, with 14 bases between them. Germline-derived CDR1 and CDR2 are SGHTS and YDEGEE. The CDR3 is 13 amino acids. The CDR3 region has the DNA TGTGCCAGCACCCCCCGGTGGGACCAGCCCCAGCATTTT. This sequence encodes CASTPRWDQPQHF. The variable domain in full, with the rest retrieved from reference TRBV5-8 and TRBJ1-5, is EAGVTQSPTHLIKTRGQQATLRCSPISGHTSVYWYQQALGLGLQFLLWYDEGEERNRGNFPPRFSGRQFPNYSSELNVNALELEDSALYLCASTPRWDQPQHFGDGTRLSIL.

The chain combines TRBV11-2 with TRBJ1-1; D uncertain. The V end was cut by 2 bases, the J end by 1 base, with 5 bases between. This CDR3 comprises 13 residues. In germline, CDR1 is SGHAT, CDR2 FQNNGV. CDR3 coding DNA: TGTGCCAGCAGCTTAACCCCGAACACTGAAGCTTTCTTT. Residues: CASSLTPNTEAFF.

V usage is TRBV30 and J usage is TRBJ1-1, with 7 bases lining up with TRBD1. The CDR3 covers 14 residues. V lost 3 bases and J lost 0; bases outside the gene matches: 4. Germline-derived CDR1 and CDR2 are GTSNPN and SVGIG (reference sequence). The CDR3 here is CAWSAGQMNTEAFF. The CDR3 DNA reads as TGTGCCTGGAGCGCGGGACAGATGAACACTGAAGCTTTCTTT.

V usage is TRBV5-1 and J usage is TRBJ2-3; D may be TRBD1 (6 bases). The CDR3 totals 14 residues. V lost 0 bases and J lost 4, with 9 bases in between. Germline CDR1 is SGHRS and CDR2 is YFSETQ. CDR3 sequence: CASSLGGRPDTQYF. CDR3 sequence (DNA): TGCGCCAGCAGCTTGGGGGGGCGGCCAGATACGCAGTATTTT.

This chain joins TRBV9 and TRBJ1-2; TRBD1 is a possible D gene (6 bases). Germline CDR1 SGDLS, CDR2 YYNGEE. There are 16 residues in the CDR3. V lost 4 bases to trimming and J lost 8 bases, with 24 bases between them. The CDR3 region has the DNA TGTGCCAGCAGCCCCCGGGGGGACACAGCTATAGGAGGCTACACCTTC. It translates to CASSPRGDTAIGGYTF.

This clone is medium-sized (0.01 to 0.1%) by share. This chain uses TRBV7-8 with TRBJ1-6; tentative D call: TRBD1 (5 bases). This CDR3 has 14 residues. CDR1 is SGHVS, CDR2 FQNEAQ, per germline. V was pared by 1 base and J by 6 bases, with 7 bases between. The CDR3 coding sequence is TGTGCCAGCAGCTTAGTCCAGGGTAATTCACCCCTCCACTTT. It encodes CASSLVQGNSPLHF.

V and J are TRBV7-8 and TRBJ2-7, with TRBD1 as a possible D gene (5 bases). The CDR3 sequence is 14 residues long. The germline gives CDR1 SGHVS, CDR2 FQNEAQ. Trimming took 5 bases from V and 0 from J, leaving 11 bases between them. As DNA, the CDR3 is TGTGCCAGCAGCCCCCAGGGATTCTCCTACGAGCAGTACTTC. It translates to CASSPQGFSYEQYF.

The chain combines TRBV2 with TRBJ1-4; 9 bases fit TRBD1. This CDR3 spans 14 amino acids. Germline-derived CDR1 and CDR2 are SNHLY and FYNNEI. The junction had 2 bases not matched to a gene; V was cut back by 4 bases and J by 5 bases. CDR3 DNA sequence: TGTGCCAGCAGTGCAGACAGGGGGAATGAAAAACTGTTTTTT. Protein sequence: CASSADRGNEKLFF.

This chain joins TRBV19 and TRBJ2-2; 8 nucleotides match TRBD1. This CDR3 is built from 14 residues. Trimming at V came to 7 bases and at J to 5 bases, leaving 6 bases not matched to a gene. Looked up from germline, CDR1 is LNHDA and CDR2 is SQIVND (reference sequence). CDR3 sequence: CASTRQGRTGELFF. CDR3 coding DNA: TGTGCCAGTACAAGACAGGGGAGGACCGGGGAGCTGTTTTTT.

The rearrangement joins TRBV7-7 to TRBJ1-4; D might be TRBD1 (6 bases). In germline, CDR1 is SSHAT, CDR2 FNYEAQ (reference sequence). Trimming left V 2 bases short and J 5 bases short, with 12 bases between. The length of the CDR3 is 15 residues. CDR3 bases: TGTGCCAGCAGCTTAACGGGGGCAAGGAATGAAAAACTGTTTTTT. Its protein is CASSLTGARNEKLFF.

V is TRBV4-1 and J is TRBJ2-1; D call uncertain. Germline CDR1 and CDR2: MGHRA and YSYEKL. This CDR3 comprises 18 residues. V was shortened by 8 bases and J by 5 bases, with 28 bases between the two germline ends. CDR3 bases: TGCGCCAGCCTCCCTAGGTTTGGGCAGCTCAAAGACCACAATGAGCAGTTCTTC. Amino acids: CASLPRFGQLKDHNEQFF.

This chain joins TRBV6-5 and TRBJ1-5; D remains ambiguous. From germline, CDR1 is MNHEY and CDR2 SVGAGI. V was cut by 11 bases and J by 9 bases, with 20 bases left in between. This CDR3 region has 13 residues. The CDR3 bases are TGTGCCGCCAGAGAGACGTTCTTGGGGCCCCAGCATTTT. It specifies CAARETFLGPQHF.

The chain recombines TRBV28 with TRBJ1-2, with 9 positions matching TRBD1. Germline V gene sequence: CDR1 MDHEN, CDR2 SYDVKM. The CDR3 contains 15 residues. V lost 2 bases and J lost 7; bases outside the gene matches: 8. CDR3 DNA sequence: TGTGCCAGCAGTTTAACAGGGGGCGGAGGCTTTGGCTACACCTTC. This gives the protein CASSLTGGGGFGYTF.

This sequence joins TRBV9 and TRBJ1-1, with no clear D. Trimming shortened V by 4 bases and J by 3 bases, and 16 bases separated the two germline ends. In germline, CDR1 is SGDLS, CDR2 YYNGEE. The CDR3 consists of 15 residues. The CDR3 sequence is CASSPGNGEDTEAFF. The CDR3 DNA sequence: TGTGCCAGCAGCCCCGGAAATGGGGAGGACACTGAAGCTTTCTTT.

The chain recombines TRBV7-2 with TRBJ2-2; TRBD2 might be the D (5 bases). The CDR3 extends over 14 amino acids. CDR1 is SGHTA, CDR2 FQGNSA, per germline. The germline V and J ends were trimmed by 3 bases and 6 bases, with 11 bases remaining between them. The CDR3 is CASSFTGYAGELFF. The CDR3, as DNA: TGTGCCAGCAGCTTTACGGGGTACGCCGGGGAGCTGTTTTTT.

The J gene is TRBJ1-4, the V gene TRBV27, with 7 positions matching TRBD1. The germline CDR1 and CDR2 sequences are MNHEY and SMNVEV (reference sequence). The CDR3 runs 15 residues. V lost 6 bases to trimming and J lost 2 bases; unmatched junction nucleotides: 6. The CDR3 nucleotides read TGTGCCAGCAGCCCCAGACAGGGCACTAATGAAAAACTGTTTTTT. Its protein product is CASSPRQGTNEKLFF. The variable domain in full, with the rest retrieved from reference TRBV27 and TRBJ1-4, is EAQVTQNPRYLITVTGKKLTVTCSQNMNHEYMSWYRQDPGLGLRQIYYSMNVEVTDKGDVPEGYKVSRKEKRNFPLILESPSPNQTSLYFCASSPRQGTNEKLFFGSGTQLSVL.